This record concerns one T cell receptor (beta chain) sequence. Its antigen is still unknown. No much larger clone exists at a distance of one base, and base qualities are not known. This sample stems from a study of blood T cell repertoires in COVID-19 (dated by TCRdb to about 2020). Context from the whole study: Collaborator samples came from the United States, Italy and Spain and covered acute and convalescent phases of COVID-19. Subjects who had been exposed to COVID-19, were actively infected with it, or had recovered from it provided the deeply sampled blood TCRbeta repertoires that made up the dataset. Nearly every sample came with metadata listing a de-identified subject ID, COVID-19 status, age in years and sex. The material from the prospective study consisted of cDNA or gDNA derived from T cells, B-cell-depleted T cells, or PBMCs. Where available, HLA class I and class II types were obtained from metadata supplied by the sample provider rather than from assay-based typing. The repertoires were released in a freely available public database meant as a resource for research on the immune response to SARS-CoV-2. The samples were drawn from two sources: the first 160 participants of the ongoing ImmuneRACE study, and approximately 1,300 subjects contributed by 6 global collaborators. Summary of the overall study and its limitations: Clinical and demographic metadata were provided uncurated, with the amount varying by source and participant.

V is cut back by 4 bases and J by 6 bases, with 3 bases in the junction unmatched. In the germline V gene (reference sequence), CDR1 corresponds to LGHDT and CDR2 to YNNKEL. The CDR3, from cysteine to phenylalanine, totals 15 residues. The only DNA kept is the CDR3, 45 bases in frame from the first base. Each collaborating institution followed its own protocols to collect whole blood in K2EDTA tubes. Collaborator samples were shipped for TCRbeta analysis as frozen whole blood, isolated PBMCs, or DNA extracted from either sample type. TCRbeta CDR3 regions were amplified from genomic DNA using the immunoSEQ Assay, a bias-controlled multiplex PCR. From the authors' description of their analysis: The number of nucleated cells in each sample was estimated by amplification of reference gene primers within the assay. To quantify the absolute abundance of each unique TCRbeta CDR3 rearrangement, sequence reads were collapsed and filtered. For each sample, productive Simpson clonality was calculated by taking the square root of Simpson's diversity index across productive rearrangements. Entries here come from immuneACCESS through TCRdb and include only in-frame sequences with V and J called. Some clones fail to appear in such tables; in the studies checked, an unresolved V gene covers under half of the shortfall, and the cause of the remainder is unknown. The V and J calls and clone size are taken from that table; D and trimming were inferred from the DNA. In all, the sample holds some 100,000 clones, and approximately 89% of those were seen once. In total, the top ten clones hold approximately 10% of the sample.

Sample: peripheral blood. The chain was built from TRBV3-1 (or the pseudogene TRBV3-2) and TRBJ1-6; 10 bases in the junction line up with TRBD1. This receptor was obtained from a man in his forties or fifties with acute or convalescent COVID-19. Here the CDR3 is given as CASSPGTGVNSPLHF. The DNA is as follows: TGTGCCAGCAGCCCGGGGACAGGGGTTAATTCACCCCTCCACTTT.